These 19 T cell receptor beta chains came from one sample sequenced in a study of chemoradiotherapy in HPV16-positive cancers. The repertoire was sequenced with immunoSEQ multiplex PCR; TCRdb's copy has only in-frame clones and lacks some. The sample lists tens of thousands of clones; around 84% were seen once. This material consisted of blood, taken from a patient who underwent chemoradiotherapy. These receptor sequences come from a human donor with HPV-associated anogenital cancer.

This clone was counted a single time. V and J are TRBV29-1 and TRBJ2-5, with 7 bases that match TRBD1. The germline V gene encodes CDR1 SQVTM and CDR2 ANQGSEA. This CDR3 region has 13 residues. J gave up 1 base and V 4 bases, and 3 bases lay outside the gene matches. CDR3 sequence reads: CSVAAGGQETQYF. CDR3 coding DNA: TGCAGCGTTGCGGCAGGGGGCCAAGAGACCCAGTACTTC.

J is TRBJ1-4 and V is TRBV6-1; the match to TRBD1 covers 7 bases. Germline V CDR1 and CDR2: MNHNS, SASEGT. The CDR3 spans 15 residues. Unmatched junction bases numbered 11, after V lost 5 bases and J lost 8 bases. For the CDR3, the DNA is TGTGCCAGCAGTTTCGAGACAGGGCCCTACGAAAAACTGTTTTTT. Protein product: CASSFETGPYEKLFF.

The chain combines TRBV25-1 with TRBJ1-2; D gene unclear. CDR1 and CDR2 (germline): MGHDK, SYGVNS. The CDR3 is made up of 14 amino acids. V lost 1 base to trimming and J lost 4 bases, with 10 bases between them. The CDR3 DNA is TGTGCCAGCAGTGAATTTAACCCAATCTATGGCTACACCTTC. Amino acid sequence: CASSEFNPIYGYTF.

The chain joins TRBV10-3 to TRBJ2-2; the match to TRBD1 covers 7 bases. The CDR3 contains 15 residues. Per the germline V gene, CDR1 is ENHRY and CDR2 is SYGVKD. With 6 bases clipped from V and 2 bases from J, the junction kept 6 bases outside the gene matches. Here the CDR3 DNA reads TGTGCCATCAGGGGACAGCGAACAAACACCGGGGAGCTGTTTTTT. It yields the protein CAIRGQRTNTGELFF.

The DNA of the CDR3 is TGTGCCAGCAGCGCGCCGGGGAGGGAGGAAGGCTACACCTTC. Its protein product is CASSAPGREEGYTF. V usage is TRBV9 and J usage is TRBJ1-2; D not resolved. V was clipped by 3 bases and J by 8 bases, with 17 bases between them. Germline CDR1 reads SGDLS; CDR2 reads YYNGEE. The CDR3 sequence is 14 residues long.

CDR3 DNA: TGTGCCAGCAGCCCTTCGTACCAAGAGACCCAGTACTTC. Amino acids: CASSPSYQETQYF. The chain couples TRBV7-2 to TRBJ2-5, with D hard to call. V was clipped by 5 bases and J by 0 bases, with 7 bases between them. This CDR3 contains 13 residues. CDR1 and CDR2 (germline): SGHTA, FQGNSA.

This clone occurred once. The V call is TRBV6-5, the J call TRBJ1-6; 7 bases map to TRBD1. Germline CDR1 is MNHEY and CDR2 is SVGAGI. The CDR3 extends over 14 amino acids. With V trimmed by 6 bases and J by 9 bases, 8 bases remained unmatched. The CDR3 region has the DNA TGTGCCAGCAGGCCTCGCGACAGGGTTTCACCCCTCCACTTT. This translates into CASRPRDRVSPLHF.

The chain recombines TRBV5-6 with TRBJ1-1, with 10 bases that match TRBD1. Looked up from germline, CDR1 is SGHDT and CDR2 is YYEEEE. The ends lost 3 bases at V and 10 bases at J; junction bases unmatched: 9. This CDR3 spans 14 amino acids. The CDR3 DNA reads TGTGCCAGCAGCTCCGGGACAGGGGTTAGTGTAGCTTTCTTT. Translating gives CASSSGTGVSVAFF.

The V call is TRBV21-1, the J call TRBJ1-3; the D segment call TRBD1 is taken from the table without a DNA check. TRBV21-1 is tagged as a pseudogene. This CDR3 region has 16 residues. CDR3 DNA: TGTGCCAGCAGCAACAGGTTAGAAAGCTCTGGAAACACCATATATTTT. Residues: CASSNRLESSGNTIYF.

The J gene is TRBJ1-2, the V gene TRBV5-5; unclear D gene. Trimming removed 0 bases from V and 0 bases from J, with 12 bases in between. CDR1 is SGHKS and CDR2 is YYEKEE in the germline V gene (reference sequence). The CDR3 runs to 16 residues. The CDR3 DNA reads TGTGCCAGCAGCTTGGAGACGGCGGCGACTAACTATGGCTACACCTTC. Encoded protein: CASSLETAATNYGYTF.

The rearrangement joins TRBV2 to TRBJ1-1; D is unresolved. This CDR3 has 11 amino acids. Between the trimmed V and J ends, which lost 2 bases and 5 bases, there was a span of 3 bases. Germline V gene data show CDR1 as SNHLY and CDR2 as FYNNEI. CDR3 coding DNA: TGTGCCAGCAGTGAATGGACTGAAGCTTTCTTT. Translated, it gives CASSEWTEAFF.

This clone was seen just once. V usage is TRBV30 and J usage is TRBJ1-6; unclear D gene. The germline CDR1 and CDR2 sequences are GTSNPN and SVGIG (reference sequence). The CDR3 contains 14 residues. V dropped 0 bases and J dropped 7 bases, with 10 bases sitting between them. CDR3 residues: CAWSVVIGNSPLHF. The CDR3 bases are TGTGCCTGGAGTGTAGTAATCGGGAATTCACCCCTCCACTTT.

V and J are TRBV6-4 and TRBJ1-1; no reliable D call. This CDR3 has 14 amino acids. V lost 0 bases, J lost 1 base, and 6 bases lay in between. Looked up from germline, CDR1 is MRHNA and CDR2 is SNTAGT. CDR3 residues: CASSDSNRNTEAFF. As DNA, the CDR3 is TGTGCCAGCAGTGACTCTAACCGGAACACTGAAGCTTTCTTT.

This clone was observed a handful of times. V and J are TRBV10-3 and TRBJ2-7; no definite D call. The CDR3 contains 13 residues. V lost 3 bases and J lost 4, with 10 bases in between. Germline values: CDR1 ENHRY, CDR2 SYGVKD. The CDR3 loop reads CAISEVDRYEQYF. CDR3 coding DNA: TGTGCCATCAGTGAAGTGGATCGGTACGAGCAGTACTTC.

The genes are TRBV5-1 and TRBJ1-6; 7 bases are a match to TRBD1. The CDR3 has 17 residues. Germline CDR1 reads SGHRS; CDR2 reads YFSETQ. Trimming took 1 base from V and 9 from J; bases not matched to a gene: 13. CDR3 in DNA: TGCGCCAGCAGCTTGCTCGCAGGGGGGGCCGGTGGTTCACCCCTCCACTTT. Translated, it gives CASSLLAGGAGGSPLHF.

The V and J genes are TRBV6-1 and TRBJ1-1; D remains ambiguous. Germline CDR1 is MNHNS and CDR2 is SASEGT. V dropped 4 bases and J dropped 1 base, with 7 bases sitting between them. There are 13 residues in the CDR3. CDR3 coding DNA: TGTGCCAGCAGTGCCCGCGAGAACACTGAAGCTTTCTTT. Translating gives CASSARENTEAFF.

The chain recombines TRBV7-9 with TRBJ1-3, with no clear D. The CDR3 runs to 12 residues. V was cut by 4 bases and J by 4 bases, with 5 bases left in between. Germline values: CDR1 SEHNR, CDR2 FQNEAQ (reference sequence). The CDR3 nucleotides read TGTGCCAGCAGCTCCGCCGGAAACACCATATATTTT. Translated, it gives CASSSAGNTIYF.

This clone was seen a handful of times. The J gene is TRBJ2-7, the V gene TRBV2; possibly TRBD2 for D (5 bases). Germline V gene data show CDR1 as SNHLY and CDR2 as FYNNEI. The CDR3 spans 15 residues. V was shortened by 4 bases and J by 0 bases, with 13 bases between the two germline ends. The CDR3 loop reads CASSADRGSSYEQYF. In DNA, the CDR3 is TGTGCCAGCAGTGCGGATCGGGGTAGCTCCTACGAGCAGTACTTC.

The rearrangement links TRBV5-6 to TRBJ2-5; 8 positions agree with TRBD2. This CDR3 contains 15 residues. With V trimmed by 4 bases and J by 4 bases, 9 bases remained unmatched. Germline V gene sequence: CDR1 SGHDT, CDR2 YYEEEE. The CDR3 bases are TGTGCCAGCAGCCGGAGGGCGGGGGGTCGAGAGACCCAGTACTTC. Translating it yields CASSRRAGGRETQYF.